This TCR beta chain was profiled in a study of T cell changes during pregnancy in multiple sclerosis. Assay used: immunoSEQ multiplex PCR; TCRdb lists only in-frame clones, some missing. The data hold approximately 23,000 clones, with around 90% observed a single time. Trimming removed 5 bases from V and 0 bases from J, with 4 bases in between. The V gene's germline CDR1 is DFQATT and CDR2 SNEGSKA (reference sequence). The CDR3 has 11 amino acids. The sequencing used CD4+ T cells from peripheral blood mononuclear cells, collected in the third trimester of pregnancy. This TCR came from a female donor in good health, enrolled as a control in a pregnancy study. The V and J genes are TRBV20-1 and TRBJ2-5; no definite D call. The CDR3 is CSAQYQETQYF. CDR3 in DNA: TGCAGTGCTCAGTACCAAGAGACCCAGTACTTC.